A single sample gave rise to the 25 T cell receptor beta chains below, sequenced in a study of T cell responses to AZD1222 COVID-19 vaccine. Some clones are missing from TCRdb's copy, which holds only in-frame ones; the method was immunoSEQ multiplex PCR. This table holds some 150,000 clones, around nine tenths found once. The sample in question was peripheral blood, obtained on day 0 of AZD1222 vaccination. Source of these receptors: an adult in good health.

The chain couples TRBV5-8 to TRBJ2-5, with D hard to call. V lost 0 bases and J 0 bases, leaving 12 bases between the germline ends. Germline loops: CDR1 SGHTS, CDR2 YDEGEE. The CDR3 is 16 amino acids. The CDR3 sequence is CASSLGAGRNQETQYF. CDR3 in DNA: TGTGCCAGCAGCTTGGGCGCCGGCAGGAACCAAGAGACCCAGTACTTC.

This chain connects TRBV10-3 to TRBJ2-7; D might be TRBD1 or TRBD2, each matching 5 bases. The CDR3 length is 12 residues. The germline gives CDR1 ENHRY, CDR2 SYGVKD. The V end was cut by 6 bases, the J end by 1 base, with 7 bases between. This CDR3 reads CAISRESYEQYF. CDR3 bases: TGTGCCATCAGCAGGGAGTCCTACGAGCAGTACTTC.

The chain is built from TRBV25-1 and TRBJ2-3; perhaps D is TRBD1 or TRBD2 (5 bases each). V lost 3 bases to trimming and J lost 2 bases, with 12 bases between them. CDR3 length: 15 residues. CDR1 and CDR2 from the germline V gene are MGHDK and SYGVNS. DNA for the CDR3: TGTGCCAGCAGTGAGTTAGGGGACCACACAGATACGCAGTATTTT. This translates into CASSELGDHTDTQYF.

The rearrangement joins TRBV5-1 to TRBJ1-1, with TRBD1 matching over 9 bases. This CDR3 comprises 14 residues. The ends lost 0 bases at V and 3 bases at J; junction bases unmatched: 0. Germline V CDR1 and CDR2: SGHRS, YFSETQ. This CDR3 is CASSLGTGDTEAFF. The CDR3 DNA follows: TGCGCCAGCAGCTTGGGGACAGGGGACACTGAAGCTTTCTTT.

The DNA for the CDR3 is TGTGCCAGCAGTGAGTGGATAGGGATGAACACCGGGGAGCTGTTTTTT. Its translation is CASSEWIGMNTGELFF. This chain connects TRBV6-1 to TRBJ2-2; D unclear. Per the germline V gene, CDR1 is MNHNS and CDR2 is SASEGT. V lost 3 bases and J lost 1, with 12 bases in between. This CDR3 is 16 amino acids long.

V and J are TRBV18 and TRBJ1-1; the match to TRBD1 covers 7 bases. This CDR3 is 15 amino acids long. V was pared by 0 bases and J by 5 bases, with 6 bases of the junction left unmatched. Germline loops: CDR1 KGHSH, CDR2 LQKENI. The CDR3, as DNA: TGTGCCAGCTCACCACCTAGGGGGACAGATACTGAAGCTTTCTTT. Protein sequence: CASSPPRGTDTEAFF.

CDR3 sequence: CASSRQGGDVEKLFF. In DNA form, the CDR3 reads TGTGCCAGCAGCCGACAGGGAGGTGATGTTGAAAAACTGTTTTTT. This chain links TRBV6-6 with TRBJ1-4; 7 nucleotides match TRBD1. The CDR3 has 15 amino acids. The germline V gene has CDR1 MNHNY and CDR2 SVGAGI (reference sequence). The J segment lost 7 bases and the V segment lost 6 bases, leaving 11 bases of the junction unmatched.

The rearrangement joins TRBV7-9 to TRBJ2-3; D unclear. V lost 8 bases and J lost 2, with 11 bases in between. Germline loops: CDR1 SEHNR, CDR2 FQNEAQ (reference sequence). The CDR3 consists of 13 residues. The CDR3 region has the DNA TGTGCCAGCTTGGCGCCGTACACAGATACGCAGTATTTT. Its protein product is CASLAPYTDTQYF.

In DNA form, the CDR3 reads TGTGCCAGCAGTTACTTACCGAACACTGAAGCTTTCTTT. Protein product: CASSYLPNTEAFF. V and J are TRBV2 and TRBJ1-1; D gene unclear. The CDR3 totals 13 residues. V gave up 5 bases and J gave up 1 base, with 8 bases separating them. Germline V gene data show CDR1 as SNHLY and CDR2 as FYNNEI.

The CDR3 DNA sequence: TGTGCCAGCAGTTACAGTCCGGGACAGCATGGCTACACCTTC. Residues: CASSYSPGQHGYTF. The rearrangement uses TRBV6-5 and TRBJ1-2; 7 positions match TRBD1. Unmatched junction bases numbered 6, after V lost 2 bases and J lost 6 bases. CDR1 is MNHEY and CDR2 is SVGAGI in the germline V gene. The CDR3 is made up of 14 amino acids.

A single count supports this clone. The chain is built from TRBV10-3 and TRBJ2-1; 8 nucleotides agree with TRBD1. Germline V lookup: CDR1 ENHRY, CDR2 SYGVKD. Trimming at V came to 2 bases and at J to 5 bases, leaving 2 bases not matched to a gene. This CDR3 has 14 residues. The CDR3 protein is CAISEPGQDNEQFF. The CDR3 DNA sequence: TGTGCCATCAGTGAGCCGGGACAGGACAATGAGCAGTTCTTC.

The table lists this clone with a count of one. V and J are TRBV6-5 and TRBJ2-7; D may be TRBD2 (6 bases). Trimming took 0 bases from V and 6 from J, leaving 9 bases between them. The CDR3 is 13 amino acids. Germline V gives CDR1 MNHEY, CDR2 SVGAGI. The CDR3: CASSYSQGGEQYF. The CDR3 coding sequence is TGTGCCAGCAGTTACTCCCAGGGAGGCGAGCAGTACTTC.

This clone was detected once. This chain uses TRBV5-6 with TRBJ1-6, with no clear D. Germline CDR1 is SGHDT and CDR2 is YYEEEE. The germline V and J ends were trimmed by 2 bases and 0 bases, with 9 bases remaining between them. The CDR3 has 16 residues. CDR3 DNA: TGTGCCAGCAGCTTCCCAGCGAGCTCCTATAATTCACCCCTCCACTTT. Protein: CASSFPASSYNSPLHF.

The chain has TRBV6-1 and TRBJ1-3; a weak D match, TRBD1 (6 bases). CDR1 and CDR2 from the germline V gene are MNHNS and SASEGT. The CDR3 consists of 14 residues. Trimming stripped 3 bases from V and 4 bases from J, with 10 bases between. The CDR3 DNA reads as TGTGCCAGCAGTGAGGGGGGGCTCGGAAACACCATATATTTT. Translated, it gives CASSEGGLGNTIYF.

V gene TRBV7-9 combines with J gene TRBJ2-7; D is undetermined. Germline values: CDR1 SEHNR, CDR2 FQNEAQ (reference sequence). V lost 6 bases and J 3 bases, leaving 12 bases between the germline ends. The CDR3 extends over 13 amino acids. The CDR3 sequence is CASSQTGDYEQYF. The DNA of the CDR3 is TGTGCCAGCAGTCAAACTGGGGACTACGAGCAGTACTTC.

The chain joins TRBV18 to TRBJ2-6, with no clear D. Trimming shortened V by 1 base and J by 0 bases, and 4 bases separated the two germline ends. Germline CDR1 is KGHSH and CDR2 is LQKENI. The length of the CDR3 is 15 residues. The CDR3 nucleotides read TGTGCCAGCTCACCACGGAGCTCTGGGGCCAACGTCCTGACTTTC. This encodes CASSPRSSGANVLTF.

V gene TRBV5-4 combines with J gene TRBJ2-1, with D possibly matching TRBD1 (7 bases). The CDR3 sequence is 16 residues long. Germline V gives CDR1 SGHNT, CDR2 YYREEE (reference sequence). Trimming took 4 bases from V and 0 from J, leaving 14 bases between them. CDR3 coding DNA: TGTGCCAGCAGCCAGGGGGAGGCGATCTCCTACAATGAGCAGTTCTTC. Encoded protein: CASSQGEAISYNEQFF.

The chain carries TRBV19 and TRBJ1-2; 9 nucleotides agree with TRBD1. V gave up 4 bases and J gave up 3 bases; unmatched junction bases: 6. The CDR3 totals 15 residues. Germline values: CDR1 LNHDA, CDR2 SQIVND (reference sequence). CDR3 bases: TGTGCCAGTAGTACTAGGACAGGGGTCCACTATGGCTACACCTTC. It specifies CASSTRTGVHYGYTF.

The chain recombines TRBV18 with TRBJ1-2; 9 bases match TRBD1. This CDR3 contains 14 residues. Germline V CDR1 and CDR2: KGHSH, LQKENI. The V and J ends lost 3 bases and 5 bases, in that order; junction bases with no gene match: 4. CDR3 amino acids: CASSPRDRVYGYTF. CDR3 DNA: TGTGCCAGCTCACCCCGGGACAGGGTGTATGGCTACACCTTC.

The chain joins TRBV6-5 to TRBJ1-5; D uncertain. Trimming pared 7 bases from V and 6 bases from J, leaving 10 bases between. The CDR3 spans 12 residues. Germline V gene sequence: CDR1 MNHEY, CDR2 SVGAGI. The CDR3 sequence: CASKGPTQPQHF. DNA of the CDR3: TGTGCCAGCAAAGGGCCTACTCAGCCCCAGCATTTT.

The chain links TRBV7-6 to TRBJ2-7, with D possibly TRBD1 on 5 matching bases. CDR3 length: 14 amino acids. The V gene lost 3 bases and the J gene lost 6 bases, with 15 bases spanning the gap. Germline V gene data show CDR1 as SGHVS and CDR2 as FNYEAQ. The CDR3 here is CASSFPPQGGEQYF. DNA for the CDR3: TGTGCCAGCAGCTTTCCACCTCAGGGCGGCGAGCAGTACTTC.

This chain links TRBV27 with TRBJ2-1, with D uncertain. Looked up from germline, CDR1 is MNHEY and CDR2 is SMNVEV (reference sequence). The germline V and J ends were trimmed by 2 bases and 4 bases, with 12 bases remaining between them. CDR3 length: 15 residues. CDR3 residues: CASSLIVAPYNEQFF. DNA of the CDR3: TGTGCCAGCAGTTTAATAGTTGCCCCGTACAATGAGCAGTTCTTC.

This clone came up once. The chain carries TRBV3-1 (or the pseudogene TRBV3-2) and TRBJ1-1; D ambiguous. Trimming left V 5 bases short and J 7 bases short, with 14 bases between. This CDR3 has 13 amino acids. CDR1 is LGHDT and CDR2 is YNNKEL in the germline V gene (reference sequence). The CDR3 sequence: CASSSLSGSEAFF. CDR3 DNA: TGTGCCAGCAGCTCCCTCAGTGGCAGTGAAGCTTTCTTT.

The genes are TRBV25-1 and TRBJ2-5, with TRBD2 identical over 7 bases. The ends lost 1 base at V and 1 base at J; junction bases unmatched: 3. This CDR3 comprises 15 residues. From germline, CDR1 is MGHDK and CDR2 SYGVNS. In nucleotides, the CDR3 is TGTGCCAGCAGTGAATTTGGGGGGGTCCAAGAGACCCAGTACTTC. Its protein is CASSEFGGVQETQYF.

The rearrangement joins TRBV5-6 to TRBJ2-5; 8 nucleotides match TRBD1. Germline V gives CDR1 SGHDT, CDR2 YYEEEE. V trimming: 3 bases; J trimming: 5 bases; junction bases outside the gene matches: 3. The CDR3 contains 13 residues. CDR3 region: CASSSGQVETQYF. As DNA, the CDR3 is TGTGCCAGCAGCTCGGGACAGGTCGAGACCCAGTACTTC. Full variable domain (outside the CDR3, taken from reference TRBV5-6 and TRBJ2-5): DAGVTQSPTHLIKTRGQQVTLRCSPKSGHDTVSWYQQALGQGPQFIFQYYEEEERQRGNFPDRFSGHQFPNYSSELNVNALLLGDSALYLCASSSGQVETQYFGPGTRLLVL.